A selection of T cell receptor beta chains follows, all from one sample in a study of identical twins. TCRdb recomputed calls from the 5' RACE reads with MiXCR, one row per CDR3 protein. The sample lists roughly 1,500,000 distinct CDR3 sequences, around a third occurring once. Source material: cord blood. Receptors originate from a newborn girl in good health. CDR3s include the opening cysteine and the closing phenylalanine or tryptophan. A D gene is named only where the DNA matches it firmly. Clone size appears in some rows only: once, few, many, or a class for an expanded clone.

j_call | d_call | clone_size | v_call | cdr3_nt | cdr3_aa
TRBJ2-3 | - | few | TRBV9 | TGTGCCAGCAGCGTAGACGTAAGCACAGATACGCAGTATTTT | CASSVDVSTDTQYF
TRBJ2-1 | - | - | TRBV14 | TGTGCCAGCAGCGCCCGACTTTCCTACAATGAGCAGTTCTTC | CASSARLSYNEQFF
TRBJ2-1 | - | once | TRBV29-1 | TGCAGCGTTGGTCGGCCCCTCAAGAATGAGCAGTTCTTC | CSVGRPLKNEQFF
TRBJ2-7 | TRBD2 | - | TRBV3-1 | TGTGCCAGCAGCCCGGCTTGGCGGGGGGGCGAGCAGTACTTC | CASSPAWRGGEQYF
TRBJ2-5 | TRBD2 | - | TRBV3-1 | TGTGCCAGCAGCCAACTTGGGAGGGCCGACTACAATGAGCAGTACTTC | CASSQLGRADYNEQYF
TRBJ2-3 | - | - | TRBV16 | TGTGCCAGCAGCCAATTACAACAGTCAAGCACAGATACGCAGTATTTT | CASSQLQQSSTDTQYF
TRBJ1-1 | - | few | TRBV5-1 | TGCGCCAGCAGCTTGGTGGTGGGCAGGGATTTTTGGACTGAAGCTTTCTTT | CASSLVVGRDFWTEAFF
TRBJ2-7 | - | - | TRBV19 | TGTGCCAGTAGTATTGCGGGCCAGTTTAATGAGCAGTACTTC | CASSIAGQFNEQYF
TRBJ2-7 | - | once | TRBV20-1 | TGCAGTGCTAGTGGGGCAAAGGGGACCTACGAGCAGTACTTC | CSASGAKGTYEQYF
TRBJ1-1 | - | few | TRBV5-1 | TGCGCCAGCAGCTTGCACACAGGCGGCACTGAAGCTTTCTTT | CASSLHTGGTEAFF
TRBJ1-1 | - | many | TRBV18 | TGTGCCAGCTCACCACAAGGGGTGAACACTGAAGCTTTCTTT | CASSPQGVNTEAFF
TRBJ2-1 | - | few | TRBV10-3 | TGTGCCATCAAAGGTGGGGACTCCTACAATGAGCAGTTCTTC | CAIKGGDSYNEQFF
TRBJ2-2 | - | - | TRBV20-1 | TGCAGTGCTAGGCTCGGGGAGCTGTTTTTT | CSARLGELFF
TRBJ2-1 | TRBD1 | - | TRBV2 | TGTGCCAGCAGGCCTTGGGACAGGCGCCTAATTTATGAGCAGTTCTTC | CASRPWDRRLIYEQFF
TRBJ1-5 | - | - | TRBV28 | TGTGCCAGCAGTTTATCCGACAGTGGCAATCAGCCCCAGCATTTT | CASSLSDSGNQPQHF
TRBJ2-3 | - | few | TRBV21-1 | TGTGCCAGCAGCAAAGCGCTGTGGTGGGACAGAACAGATACGCAGTATTTT | CASSKALWWDRTDTQYF
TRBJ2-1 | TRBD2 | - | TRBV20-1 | TGCAGTGCTGGACTTGGGACTAGCGGGTTTTTTTGGGAGGAGACCCAGTTCTTC | CSAGLGTSGFFWEETQFF
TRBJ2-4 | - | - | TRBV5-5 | TGTGCCAGCACCCTGCGTACCGGTTTCCTAGCCAAAAACATTCAGTACTTC | CASTLRTGFLAKNIQYF
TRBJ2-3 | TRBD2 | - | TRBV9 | TGTGCCAGCAGCGGCGGGAGTAGGGGCACAGATACGCAGTATTTT | CASSGGSRGTDTQYF
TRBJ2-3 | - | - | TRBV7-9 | TGTGCCAGCAGCTTAACGCAGGGGAGAGCCACAGATACGCAGTATTTT | CASSLTQGRATDTQYF
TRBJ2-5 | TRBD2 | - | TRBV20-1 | TGCAGTGCTAGAGATATTAATGGCAGCGGGGGGCTCGAGACCCAGTACTTC | CSARDINGSGGLETQYF
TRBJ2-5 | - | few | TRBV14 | TGTGCCAGCAGCCAAGTTATCGGTCTGGCCGGAGGGGTTTTTGAGCAGTACTTC | CASSQVIGLAGGVFEQYF
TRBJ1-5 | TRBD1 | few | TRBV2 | TGTGCCAGCAGTGGAGACAGGGGATATCAGCCCCAGCATTTT | CASSGDRGYQPQHF
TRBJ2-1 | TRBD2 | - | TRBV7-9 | TGTGCCAGCAGCTCCCCAGGTGGACTAGCGGCGAACAATGAGCAGTTCTTC | CASSSPGGLAANNEQFF
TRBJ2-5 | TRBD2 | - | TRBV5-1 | TGCGCCAGCAGCATGACTAGCGGGAATTTGGAGACCCAGTACTTC | CASSMTSGNLETQYF
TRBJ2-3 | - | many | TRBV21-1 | TGTGCCAGCAGCAAAGAGAGGAAGGCGCAGTATTTT | CASSKERKAQYF
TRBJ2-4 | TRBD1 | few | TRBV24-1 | TGTGCCACCAGTGATCCCCGACAGGGGTCCAAAAACATTCAGTACTTC | CATSDPRQGSKNIQYF
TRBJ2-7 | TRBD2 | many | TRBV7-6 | TGTGCCAGCAGCTTAGTAGATGGGCAATGGGGACTAGCGGAAAGCTCCTACGAGCAGTACTTC | CASSLVDGQWGLAESSYEQYF
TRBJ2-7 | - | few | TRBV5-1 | TGCGCCAGCAGCCCGGGAGATGACAATGAGCAGTACTTC | CASSPGDDNEQYF
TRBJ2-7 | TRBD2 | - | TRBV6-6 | TGTGCCAGCAGTTGGCGGGGGGGCCTCAATGAGCAGTACTTC | CASSWRGGLNEQYF
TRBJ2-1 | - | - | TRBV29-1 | TGCAGCGTTCTAGCTTCCTACGAGCAGTTCTTC | CSVLASYEQFF
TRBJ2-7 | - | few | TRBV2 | TGTGCCAGCAGGACATTACAGACTTCCTACGAGCAGTACTTC | CASRTLQTSYEQYF
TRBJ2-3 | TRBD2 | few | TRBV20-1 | TGCAGTGCTAGGCGCCCCGAGGCTAGCGGGGTTGCAGATACGCAGTATTTT | CSARRPEASGVADTQYF
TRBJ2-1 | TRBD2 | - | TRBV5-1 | TGCGCCAGCAGCGTACTAGCGGGAGCGCTCTACAATGAGCAGTTCTTC | CASSVLAGALYNEQFF
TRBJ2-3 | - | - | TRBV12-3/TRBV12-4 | TGTGCCAGCAGCTCCGGGACCCATGGGGATACGCAGTATTTT | CASSSGTHGDTQYF
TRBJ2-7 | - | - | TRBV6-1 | TGTGCCAGCACTCATTGGTACCCAGCCCCTTCTTCCTACGAGCAGTACTTC | CASTHWYPAPSSYEQYF
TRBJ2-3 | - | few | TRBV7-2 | TGTGCCAGCAGCTTTAGTAGAACACTACGAACAGATACGCAGTATTTT | CASSFSRTLRTDTQYF
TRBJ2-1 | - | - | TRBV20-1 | TGCAGTGCTAGAGCGCGAATGGGGTACAATGAGCAGTTCTTC | CSARARMGYNEQFF
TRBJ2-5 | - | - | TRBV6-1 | TGTGCCAGCAGTGAAGCAGTTATTACAGGCCCTTACAATGAGCAGTACTTC | CASSEAVITGPYNEQYF
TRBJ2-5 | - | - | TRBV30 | TGTGCCCGGAGCGGAGTGGAGACCCAGTACTTC | CARSGVETQYF
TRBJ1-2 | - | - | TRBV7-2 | TGTGCCAGCAGCTTACCCGTGAAGGGACCCACAAACTATGGCTACACCTTC | CASSLPVKGPTNYGYTF
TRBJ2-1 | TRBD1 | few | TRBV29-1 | TGCAGCGCTTCCACCGACAGGGGGCCATACAATGAGCAGTTCTTC | CSASTDRGPYNEQFF
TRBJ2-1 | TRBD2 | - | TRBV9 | TGTGCCAGCAGAAGGTACCCACTAACGGGGGGTCTGAATGAGCAGTTCTTC | CASRRYPLTGGLNEQFF
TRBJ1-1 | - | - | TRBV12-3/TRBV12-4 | TGTGCCAGCAGTTTCGGGACCTATCGAAGGGGCACTGAAGCTTTCTTT | CASSFGTYRRGTEAFF
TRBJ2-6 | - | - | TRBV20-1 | TGCAGTGCTAGAGATTTAAGGAGTTTCTCTGGGGCCAACGTCCTGACTTTC | CSARDLRSFSGANVLTF
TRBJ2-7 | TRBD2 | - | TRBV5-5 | TGTGCCAGCAGCGGGCTAGCGGGAGCGGCCAATGAGCAGTACTTC | CASSGLAGAANEQYF
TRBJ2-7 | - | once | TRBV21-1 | TGTGCCAGCAGCAAATTCGTCAGCGGGAGCTCCTACAATGAGCAGTACTTC | CASSKFVSGSSYNEQYF